This T cell receptor beta chain was sequenced during a study of blood T cell repertoires in COVID-19 (TCRdb year 2020). With regard to the full study: Samples covering the acute and convalescent phases of COVID-19 were provided by collaborators in the United States, Italy and Spain. The material from the prospective study consisted of cDNA or gDNA derived from T cells, B-cell-depleted T cells, or PBMCs. Deeply sampled blood TCRbeta repertoires from subjects exposed to, actively infected with, or recovered from COVID-19 were included in the dataset. The repertoires were released in a freely available public database meant as a resource for research on the immune response to SARS-CoV-2. The samples were drawn from two sources: the first 160 participants of the ongoing ImmuneRACE study, and over 1,000 subjects contributed by 6 global collaborators. Nearly every sample came with metadata listing a de-identified subject ID, COVID-19 status, age in years and sex. Where HLA class I and class II types were available, the types were taken from metadata supplied by the sample provider, not from assay-based typing.

Participants in the prospective study were enrolled through a virtual design, were aged 18 to 89 years, and lived in under 25 United States geographic areas. Cohort assignment in the prospective study relied on participant-reported clinical history from a screening survey and a study questionnaire. In the prospective study, mobile phlebotomists collected whole blood, serum and a nasopharyngeal or oropharyngeal swab from each participant. Prospective study participants could optionally give additional blood draws and questionnaires over an approximately two-month period. Before DNA extraction, blood samples from the prospective study were shipped at room temperature or frozen. Taken from cysteine to phenylalanine, the CDR3 has 16 residues. CDR3 DNA is the only sequence kept; it has 48 bases, read in frame from the first base. As encoded in the germline V gene, CDR1 is SGHTA while CDR2 is FQGNSA. Trimming costs V 4 bases and J 0 bases, and their ends lie 15 bases apart.

The immunoSEQ Assay, a bias-controlled multiplex PCR, was used to amplify TCRbeta CDR3 regions from genomic DNA. Regarding the original processing steps: The number of nucleated cells in each sample was estimated from the amplification of reference gene primers within the assay. To quantify the absolute abundance of each unique TCRbeta CDR3 rearrangement, sequence reads were collapsed and filtered. For each sample, productive Simpson clonality was calculated by taking the square root of Simpson's diversity index across productive rearrangements. The source is immuneACCESS, and TCRdb retained only in-frame sequences with V and J called. Part of the clones is not carried over; for the studies checked, unresolved V genes explain less than half of this, and the remainder is unexplained. For V, J and clone size, that table is used; D and trimming come from the DNA. This sample gives hundreds of thousands of clones in total; roughly 90% of them show up just once. Clones ranked in the top ten supply 3% to 4% of the sample.

Details on this clone: What this receptor recognizes is not known. No base qualities exist here, and no much larger clone lies one base off it.

The paper's findings and limits, for the study overall: How much clinical and demographic metadata was included differed by source and by participant, and the metadata was provided uncurated.

The sequence joins TRBV7-2 to TRBJ1-1; the best D guess is TRBD1, with 6 bases matching. The clonotype originates from a woman aged 25 to 39 with acute COVID-19. Material for sequencing was PBMCs or T cells enriched from blood (not recorded which). The DNA reads TGTGCCAGCAGCTATCCGGGACAACTAATGAACACTGAAGCTTTCTTT. The translation is CASSYPGQLMNTEAFF.